The T cell receptor (beta chain) under discussion was sequenced for a study of cytomegalovirus exposure and HLA in healthy donors. In the study overall: Earlier findings included 90 million to 120 million unique TCR beta sequences obtained from about 180 million T cells.

The CDR3 runs to 16 residues. The V gene's germline CDR1 is MNHNS and CDR2 SASEGT. This clone was picked up a small number of times. What it binds is unknown. At one end, the junction sequence differs from germline, possibly due to a read error. Overall study findings and caveats: Most TCR beta V segments were productive about 90% or about 30% of the time in an earlier analysis. DRB1 showed the most TCR associations and HLA-C the fewest in a later analysis, as rates varied by HLA locus. Reported performance of the classifier showed diagnosis of cytomegalovirus status with high specificity and sensitivity.

Amplification used 60 Vbeta primers and 13 Jbeta primers. Assay used: immunoSEQ multiplex PCR; TCRdb lists only in-frame clones, some missing. This table holds 120,000 or so clones, around two thirds found once. This sequence joins TRBV6-1 and TRBJ1-4; D is unclear. Source material: PBMCs. The source of this sequence is a woman between 40 and 55 years old in good health and CMV-seropositive. In DNA, the CDR3 is TGTGCCAGCAGTGAAGCGGTGGCAGGAACTCATGAAAAACTGTTTTTT. Amino acid sequence: CASSEAVAGTHEKLFF.